This section outlines one T cell receptor beta chain sequence together with its context. The antigen is not known. Germline and genes: mouse. Read sequence stops 1 residue before the CDR3 end, and the germline J gene provides the missing end. The assay was immunoSEQ multiplex PCR, and TCRdb's table has in-frame clones only and misses some. This sample has roughly 490 clones; around 66% occur once, and the top ten carry under 13%. This CDR3 is built from 15 residues. The germline V gene has CDR1 KGHPV and CDR2 FQNQEV (reference sequence). With 6 bases clipped from V and 3 bases from J, the junction kept 4 bases outside the gene matches. The data were obtained in a study of tissue T cells after allogeneic stem cell transplantation. Findings and limits, study-wide: This small cohort was clinically heterogeneous, and sampling depth was a limitation.

Sample: gut tissue. J is TRBJ1-3 and V is TRBV26; 11 positions agree with TRBD1. The clonotype comes from a female BALB/c mouse in good health. The mouse strain carries the MHC haplotype H2-d. The CDR3 spells CASSGQGALGNTLYF. The covered CDR3 bases are TGTGCCAGCAGCGGACAGGGGGCGCTTGGAAATACGCTCTAT. Looking up the rest from reference TRBV26 and TRBJ1-3 gives the full variable domain: NSKVIQTPRYLVKGQGQKAKMRCIPEKGHPVVFWYQQNKNNEFKFLINFQNQEVLQQIDMTEKRFSAECPSNSPCSLEIQSSEAGDSALYLCASSGQGALGNTLYFGEGSRLIVV.